What follows are 24 T cell receptor beta chains derived from one specimen sequenced in a study of early T cells in non-severe SARS-CoV-2 infection. TCRdb re-analysed the 5' RACE reads in MiXCR, keeping a single row per CDR3 protein. The sample lists about 100,000 distinct CDR3 sequences, 13% seen once, with about 2.1% in the top ten. The sample consisted of whole blood. The receptors derive from an adult who was a healthcare worker with PCR-confirmed SARS-CoV-2 infection or an uninfected control (not recorded which).

This clonotype was seen a handful of times. The chain employs TRBV5-1 and TRBJ2-1, with a tentative D call TRBD2 (5 bases). The germline V gene encodes CDR1 SGHRS and CDR2 YFSETQ. This CDR3 has 14 residues. The germline V and J ends were trimmed by 5 bases and 1 base, with 10 bases remaining between them. CDR3 sequence: CASSWTGSYNEQFF. The DNA for the CDR3 is TGCGCCAGCAGTTGGACGGGGTCCTACAATGAGCAGTTCTTC.

This clonotype was counted between two and nine times. This chain uses TRBV29-1 with TRBJ1-5, with D possibly TRBD1 on 6 matching bases. CDR3 length: 13 residues. CDR1 SQVTM and CDR2 ANQGSEA come from the germline V gene. With 7 bases removed from V and 4 bases from J, the gap between germline ends came to 14 bases. CDR3 bases: TGCAGCGCCGCGACAGGAGGGAATCAGCCCCAGCATTTT. Amino acid sequence: CSAATGGNQPQHF.

This clonotype has a count of ten or more. The rearrangement uses TRBV20-1 and TRBJ1-5; D remains ambiguous. Germline values: CDR1 DFQATT, CDR2 SNEGSKA (reference sequence). V lost 6 bases and J 7 bases, leaving 19 bases between the germline ends. The CDR3 spans 14 residues. The CDR3 region has the DNA TGCAGTGCAGCCCCGTTGGGTGGAGGCCAGCCCCAGCATTTT. It translates to CSAAPLGGGQPQHF.

The sample holds a few counts of this clonotype. The CDR3 region is CASSSDMPREGTQYF. The CDR3 DNA is TGTGCCAGCAGCTCCGACATGCCCCGGGAGGGTACGCAGTATTTT. The chain has TRBV5-6 and TRBJ2-3; TRBD2 aligns across 8 bases. Germline assignment: CDR1 SGHDT and CDR2 YYEEEE. The CDR3 runs 15 residues. The ends lost 3 bases at V and 8 bases at J; junction bases unmatched: 11.

As to this clonotype: Sequence at one end of the junction differs from germline and may be a read error. The CDR3 region is CASTRQGSISGTNVLTF. Here the CDR3 DNA reads TGTGCCAGCACCCGACAGGGAAGTATTTCTGGGACCAACGTCCTGACTTTC. V and J are TRBV11-2 and TRBJ2-6; 7 positions match TRBD1. The germline V gene encodes CDR1 SGHAT and CDR2 FQNNGV. The CDR3 is 17 residues long. The full variable domain, in which reference TRBV11-2 and TRBJ2-6 provide the parts outside the CDR3, is EAGVAQSPRYKIIEKRQSVAFWCNPISGHATLYWYQQILGQGPKLLIQFQNNGVVDDSQLPKDRFSAERLKGVDSTLKIQPAKLEDSAVYLCASTRQGSISGTNVLTFGAGSRLTVL.

This clonotype has ten or more counts. The gene calls are TRBV24-1 and TRBJ2-3; perhaps TRBD2 as D (6 bases). CDR1 and CDR2 from the germline V gene are KGHDR and SFDVKD. Trimming took off 0 bases at V and 14 bases at J, with 20 bases between the two ends. There are 15 residues in the CDR3. The CDR3 loop reads CATSDLKNLDSGLYF. CDR3 DNA sequence: TGTGCCACCAGTGATTTGAAGAACTTAGACAGCGGGCTGTATTTT.

This clonotype was picked up a small number of times. The chain is built from TRBV5-1 and TRBJ2-1; no clear D. The CDR3 consists of 15 residues. The germline gives CDR1 SGHRS, CDR2 YFSETQ. V was cut by 0 bases and J by 0 bases, with 7 bases left in between. The CDR3 loop is CASSLDFLSYNEQFF. The CDR3 DNA sequence: TGCGCCAGCAGCTTGGACTTCCTCTCCTACAATGAGCAGTTCTTC.

The sample holds a few counts of this clonotype. This rearrangement joins TRBV29-1 to TRBJ1-1, with 7 positions matching TRBD1. The germline gives CDR1 SQVTM, CDR2 ANQGSEA. The CDR3 runs 17 residues. V gave up 1 base and J gave up 5 bases; unmatched junction bases: 16. CDR3 in amino acids: CSVEAAGTQGPRTEAFF. The CDR3 DNA reads as TGCAGCGTTGAAGCCGCCGGGACACAGGGGCCGAGGACTGAAGCTTTCTTT.

This clonotype was seen ten or more times. The rearrangement joins TRBV7-6 to TRBJ2-5; TRBD1 is a possible D gene (5 bases). V was pared by 5 bases and J by 2 bases, with 12 bases between. This CDR3 region has 14 residues. Per germline, CDR1 SGHVS and CDR2 FNYEAQ. CDR3 sequence: CASSRTDRQETQYF. CDR3 DNA: TGTGCCAGCAGCCGAACCGACAGACAAGAGACCCAGTACTTC.

The chain has TRBV6-5 and TRBJ1-5; D is uncertain. The CDR3 has 19 residues. Trimming cost V 6 bases and J 1 base, with 25 bases left between them. The germline gives CDR1 MNHEY, CDR2 SVGAGI. CDR3: CASSHFPPGLRESNQPQHF. CDR3 nucleotides: TGTGCCAGCAGCCATTTCCCACCGGGGTTACGGGAGAGCAATCAGCCCCAGCATTTT.

The table lists this clonotype with many counts. This sequence joins TRBV28 and TRBJ1-4, with D perhaps matching TRBD1 (6 bases). CDR3 size: 15 residues. Trimming shortened V by 8 bases and J by 2 bases, and 15 bases separated the two germline ends. Germline-derived CDR1 and CDR2 are MDHEN and SYDVKM. CDR3 region: CASRGGAVTNEKLFF. The DNA for the CDR3 is TGTGCCAGCCGTGGGGGGGCTGTGACTAATGAAAAACTGTTTTTT.

There are many counts of this clonotype. The chain carries TRBV27 and TRBJ2-1; D is uncertain. CDR1 is MNHEY, CDR2 SMNVEV, per germline (reference sequence). The CDR3 is 14 amino acids. Trimming took off 2 bases at V and 6 bases at J, with 11 bases between the two ends. CDR3 loop: CASSLVLNFNEQFF. CDR3 nucleotides: TGTGCCAGCAGTTTAGTCCTAAACTTCAATGAGCAGTTCTTC.

The chain couples TRBV28 to TRBJ2-2, with 8 bases aligning to TRBD1. The CDR3 consists of 15 residues. The germline gives CDR1 MDHEN, CDR2 SYDVKM. V dropped 6 bases and J dropped 2; count of bases not matched to a gene: 5. Here the CDR3 reads CASRPQGANTGELFF. The CDR3 DNA reads as TGTGCCAGCAGGCCGCAGGGGGCCAACACCGGGGAGCTGTTTTTT.

This clonotype was detected ten times or more. The chain combines TRBV3-1 with TRBJ1-5, with D perhaps matching TRBD1 (6 bases). V lost 2 bases and J 6 bases, leaving 20 bases between the germline ends. In germline, CDR1 is LGHDT, CDR2 YNNKEL (reference sequence). The length of the CDR3 is 17 residues. The chain's CDR3 is CASSQSHRGVWGQPQHF. In DNA form, the CDR3 reads TGTGCCAGCAGCCAATCCCATAGGGGGGTATGGGGTCAGCCCCAGCATTTT.

The chain employs TRBV27 and TRBJ2-7, with D unclear. This CDR3 region has 15 residues. With 5 bases removed from V and 0 bases from J, the gap between germline ends came to 14 bases. Germline assignment: CDR1 MNHEY and CDR2 SMNVEV (reference sequence). The DNA for the CDR3 is TGTGCCAGCAGTCCTACCAGGCTGTCCTCCTACGAGCAGTACTTC. Protein product: CASSPTRLSSYEQYF.

This clonotype was seen repeatedly, ten times or more. This chain connects TRBV28 to TRBJ2-1; D is unclear. The CDR3 loop spans 11 amino acids. With 6 bases removed from V and 14 bases from J, the gap between germline ends came to 14 bases. The germline gives CDR1 MDHEN, CDR2 SYDVKM. CDR3 residues: CASSIGIIKFF. The CDR3 nucleotides read TGTGCCAGCAGCATCGGCATCATCAAGTTCTTC.

In this sample, this clonotype turned up a few times. The chain employs TRBV5-5 and TRBJ1-6; D unclear. V lost 0 bases to trimming and J lost 9 bases, with 10 bases between them. Looked up from germline, CDR1 is SGHKS and CDR2 is YYEKEE (reference sequence). The CDR3 totals 14 residues. The CDR3 DNA is TGTGCCAGCAGCTTGGATAGACCAATTTCACCCCTCCACTTT. As protein: CASSLDRPISPLHF.

Many counts were recorded for this clonotype. The chain combines TRBV14 with TRBJ2-3, with D possibly matching TRBD2 (6 bases). CDR3 length equals 16 residues. V shed 0 bases and J shed 2 bases, with 12 bases lying between them. Per germline, CDR1 SGHDN and CDR2 FVKESK. The CDR3 loop reads CASSQEGPGDTDTQYF. The CDR3 coding sequence is TGTGCCAGCAGCCAAGAGGGTCCGGGGGACACAGATACGCAGTATTTT.

This clonotype was picked up many times. The rearrangement links TRBV2 to TRBJ2-3, with 8 bases that match TRBD2. Germline V gene sequence: CDR1 SNHLY, CDR2 FYNNEI. V shed 6 bases, J shed 2 bases, and the junction held 4 bases outside the gene matches. The CDR3 runs 14 residues. The CDR3 protein is CASRIAGLTDTQYF. Here the CDR3 DNA reads TGTGCCAGCAGGATAGCGGGGCTCACAGATACGCAGTATTTT.

This clonotype has at least ten counts. The chain has TRBV18 and TRBJ2-7, with D uncertain. V lost 5 bases and J 4 bases, leaving 18 bases between the germline ends. The CDR3 has 15 amino acids. From germline, CDR1 is KGHSH and CDR2 LQKENI. For the CDR3, the DNA is TGTGCCAGCTCATCCAGCCCGCTTAGTAGGTACGAGCAGTACTTC. Amino acid sequence: CASSSSPLSRYEQYF.

At least ten counts were recorded for this clonotype. J is TRBJ2-3 and V is TRBV5-4; 8 bases fit TRBD1. V was pared by 4 bases and J by 6 bases, with 4 bases of the junction left unmatched. The length of the CDR3 is 13 residues. CDR1 is SGHNT, CDR2 YYREEE, per germline (reference sequence). The CDR3 protein is CASSMDREDTQYF. The CDR3 DNA reads TGTGCCAGCAGCATGGACAGGGAGGATACGCAGTATTTT. The entire variable domain, with the rest obtained from reference TRBV5-4 and TRBJ2-3, is as follows: ETGVTQSPTHLIKTRGQQVTLRCSSQSGHNTVSWYQQALGQGPQFIFQYYREEENGRGNFPPRFSGLQFPNYSSELNVNALELDDSALYLCASSMDREDTQYFGPGTRLTVL.

This clonotype was seen a handful of times. The V call is TRBV5-6, the J call TRBJ1-1; D is unresolved. The CDR3 is made up of 16 amino acids. Trimming left V 0 bases short and J 0 bases short, with 12 bases between. CDR1 and CDR2 (germline): SGHDT, YYEEEE. CDR3 nucleotide sequence: TGTGCCAGCAGCTTGGGCTCATTGACGTTGAACACTGAAGCTTTCTTT. As protein: CASSLGSLTLNTEAFF.

This clonotype was detected ten times or more. This chain links TRBV6-5 with TRBJ2-5, with D uncertain. The CDR3 has 18 residues. Trimming pared 5 bases from V and 4 bases from J, leaving 26 bases between. Germline CDR1 reads MNHEY; CDR2 reads SVGAGI. CDR3 DNA sequence: TGTGCCAGCAGTCCCCTTTCAGCCGGGCCTAGAAAACCAGAGACCCAGTACTTC. Translated: CASSPLSAGPRKPETQYF.

This clonotype has only a few counts. CDR3 region: CSAREMAQTYEQYF. The CDR3 DNA follows: TGCAGTGCTAGAGAGATGGCCCAAACCTACGAGCAGTACTTC. This sequence joins TRBV20-1 and TRBJ2-7; D not certain. Germline loops: CDR1 DFQATT, CDR2 SNEGSKA (reference sequence). V was trimmed by 0 bases and J by 2 bases, leaving 11 bases between them. The CDR3 loop spans 14 amino acids.